This passage covers 10 T cell receptor beta chains from one sample sequenced in a study of T cell responses to AZD1222 COVID-19 vaccine. Here immunoSEQ multiplex PCR was the method, and the copy in TCRdb shows in-frame clones only, minus some. The sample lists about 190,000 clones, approximately 91% occurring once. Specimen: peripheral blood, collected on day 0 of AZD1222 vaccination. The origin of the receptors is an adult in good health.

The rearrangement uses TRBV4-3 and TRBJ2-1, with 10 bases that match TRBD2. The CDR3 contains 15 residues. The trim removed 1 base at V and 10 bases at J, leaving 7 bases unmatched. The germline V gene encodes CDR1 LGHNA and CDR2 YSLEER. CDR3 protein: CASSQALAGNREQFF. The CDR3 bases are TGCGCCAGCAGCCAAGCACTAGCGGGGAACCGCGAGCAGTTCTTC.

The chain joins TRBV5-5 to TRBJ2-7, with D perhaps matching TRBD1 (6 bases). The CDR3 has 13 residues. The V gene's germline CDR1 is SGHKS and CDR2 YYEKEE (reference sequence). V gave up 4 bases and J gave up 11 bases, with 19 bases separating them. CDR3 sequence: CASSNRPGETEYF. Written as DNA, the CDR3 is TGTGCCAGCAGCAATCGTCCAGGGGAGACGGAGTACTTC. Based on the CDR3 plus reference TRBV5-5 and TRBJ2-7, the full variable domain is DAGVTQSPTHLIKTRGQQVTLRCSPISGHKSVSWYQQVLGQGPQFIFQYYEKEERGRGNFPDRFSARQFPNYSSELNVNALLLGDSALYLCASSNRPGETEYFGPGTRLTVT.

V and J are TRBV18 and TRBJ1-1; 7 bases map to TRBD1. V dropped 0 bases and J dropped 10; count of bases not matched to a gene: 20. Germline CDR1 is KGHSH and CDR2 is LQKENI. The CDR3 has 18 amino acids. The CDR3 nucleotides are TGTGCCAGCTCACCACCGCAGGGGGGAGCGAACGGTGGCAGAACAGCTTTCTTT. This translates into CASSPPQGGANGGRTAFF.

The rearrangement uses TRBV19 and TRBJ1-1, with TRBD1 matching 10 bases. The trim removed 3 bases at V and 5 bases at J, leaving 3 bases unmatched. Germline V gives CDR1 LNHDA, CDR2 SQIVND (reference sequence). CDR3 length equals 14 residues. The CDR3 bases are TGTGCCAGTAGTATGGGACAGGGGATAACTGAAGCTTTCTTT. This gives the protein CASSMGQGITEAFF.

V usage is TRBV5-1 and J usage is TRBJ1-2, with 11 bases lining up with TRBD1. Germline CDR1 and CDR2: SGHRS and YFSETQ. The V and J ends lost 0 bases and 8 bases, in that order; junction bases with no gene match: 9. The CDR3 length is 16 residues. The DNA for the CDR3 is TGCGCCAGCAGCTTGGCAGTTGGACAGGGGGCTCTGGGCTACACCTTC. Its protein product is CASSLAVGQGALGYTF.

This clone was counted once. Here the CDR3 reads CASSYRANEQFF. CDR3 nucleotides: TGTGCCAGCAGCTACAGGGCCAATGAGCAGTTCTTC. This chain connects TRBV7-9 to TRBJ2-1; TRBD1 is a possible D gene (6 bases). The CDR3 is made up of 12 amino acids. CDR1 and CDR2 from the germline V gene are SEHNR and FQNEAQ (reference sequence). V lost 4 bases and J lost 6, with 7 bases in between.

The chain uses TRBV25-1 and TRBJ1-5; unclear D gene. V shed 2 bases and J shed 9 bases, with 17 bases lying between them. The CDR3 runs 15 residues. Germline lookup yields CDR1 MGHDK and CDR2 SYGVNS. CDR3 coding DNA: TGTGCCAGCAGTGAAGGGGTGGCAGCCTCGTGGCCCCAGCATTTT. As protein: CASSEGVAASWPQHF.

The genes are TRBV7-6 and TRBJ2-5, with 8 bases lining up with TRBD1. Germline CDR1 reads SGHVS; CDR2 reads FNYEAQ. Trimming at V came to 4 bases and at J to 5 bases, leaving 12 bases not matched to a gene. The CDR3 has 16 amino acids. The CDR3 spells CASSSKGTGEKETQYF. CDR3 sequence (DNA): TGTGCCAGCAGCTCCAAAGGGACAGGAGAGAAGGAGACCCAGTACTTC.

The rearrangement uses TRBV4-2 and TRBJ2-2; 7 bases are shared with TRBD1. Trimming removed 3 bases from V and 0 bases from J; junction bases left unmatched: 7. Germline assignment: CDR1 LGHNA and CDR2 YNFKEQ. There are 17 residues in the CDR3. DNA for the CDR3: TGTGCCAGCAGCCAGGCGGCCGGGACAGCGAACACCGGGGAGCTGTTTTTT. Amino acid sequence: CASSQAAGTANTGELFF.

The V gene is TRBV6-1, the J gene TRBJ2-7; TRBD2 is a possible D gene (6 bases). The CDR3 is made up of 14 amino acids. Germline V CDR1 and CDR2: MNHNS, SASEGT. Trimming cost V 3 bases and J 0 bases, with 9 bases left between them. The CDR3 sequence is CASSDGTSSYEQYF. For the CDR3, the DNA is TGTGCCAGCAGTGACGGGACTTCCTCCTACGAGCAGTACTTC.